Detailed here is one T cell receptor (beta chain). What it binds is unknown. With UMI labels, 5' RACE was used to prepare the TRB cDNA libraries. For each CDR3 protein, TCRdb gives one entry from its re-call of the 5' RACE reads, without DNA. The sample yields tens of thousands of distinct CDR3 sequences, of which the top ten take up 0.53%. Germline V gives CDR1 SGHTA, CDR2 FQGNSA. The CDR3 extends over 13 amino acids. This sample is drawn from a study of CXCR3-negative and CXCR3-positive naive CD8 T cells. Study conclusions and caveats: Naive subsets were similarly diverse, while memory CD8+ repertoires were much less diverse. Hydrophobicity of TRB CDR3s was greater in CXCR3-positive naive cells than in CXCR3-negative naive cells.

The rearrangement uses TRBV7-2 and TRBJ2-7. The sequenced material came from naive CXCR3+ CD8+ T cells from blood. Documented subset: CD45RO-CCR7+CD27+CD95- naive CD8+ T cells expressing CXCR3 (TNR3+). The TCR sequence derives from a human donor in good health. Some clones in this sample may be carry-over from other donors' samples. The CDR3 spells CASSFMGTSEQYF.